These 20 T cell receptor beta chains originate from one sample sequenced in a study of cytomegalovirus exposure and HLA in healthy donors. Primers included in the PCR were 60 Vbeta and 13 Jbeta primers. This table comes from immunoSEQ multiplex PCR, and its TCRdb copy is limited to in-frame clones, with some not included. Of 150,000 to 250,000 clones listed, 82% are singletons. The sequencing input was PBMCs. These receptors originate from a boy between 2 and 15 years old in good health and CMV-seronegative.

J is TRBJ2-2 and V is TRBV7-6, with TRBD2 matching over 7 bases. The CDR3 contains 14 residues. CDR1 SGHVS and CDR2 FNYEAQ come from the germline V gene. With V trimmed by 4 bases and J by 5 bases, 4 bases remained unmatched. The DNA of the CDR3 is TGTGCCAGCAGCTGGGGGGGAACTACCGGGGAGCTGTTTTTT. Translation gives CASSWGGTTGELFF.

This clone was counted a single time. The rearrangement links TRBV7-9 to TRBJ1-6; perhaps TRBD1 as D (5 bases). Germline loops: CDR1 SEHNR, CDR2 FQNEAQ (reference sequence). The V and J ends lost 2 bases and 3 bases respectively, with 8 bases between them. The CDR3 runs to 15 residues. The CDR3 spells CASSLSGIYNSPLHF. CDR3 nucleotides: TGTGCCAGCAGCTTATCAGGGATCTATAATTCACCCCTCCACTTT.

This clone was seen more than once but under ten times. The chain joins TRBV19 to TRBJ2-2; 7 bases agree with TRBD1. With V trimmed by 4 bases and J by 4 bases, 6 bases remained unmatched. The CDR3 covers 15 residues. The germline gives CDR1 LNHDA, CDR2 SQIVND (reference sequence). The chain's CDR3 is CASSRKGASTGELFF. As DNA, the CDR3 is TGTGCCAGTAGTAGGAAGGGGGCGAGCACCGGGGAGCTGTTTTTT.

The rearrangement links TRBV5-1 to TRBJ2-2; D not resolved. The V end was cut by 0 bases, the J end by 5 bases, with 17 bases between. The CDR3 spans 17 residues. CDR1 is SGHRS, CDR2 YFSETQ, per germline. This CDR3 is CASSLGLTERLTGELFF. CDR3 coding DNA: TGCGCCAGCAGCTTGGGATTGACTGAGAGACTGACCGGGGAGCTGTTTTTT.

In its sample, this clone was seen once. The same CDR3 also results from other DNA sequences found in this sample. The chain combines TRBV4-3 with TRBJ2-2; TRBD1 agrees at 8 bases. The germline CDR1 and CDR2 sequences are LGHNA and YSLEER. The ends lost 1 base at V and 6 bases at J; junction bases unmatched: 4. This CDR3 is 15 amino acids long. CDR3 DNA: TGCGCCAGCAGCCAAGCGCAGGGGGCGGCCGGGGAGCTGTTTTTT. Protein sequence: CASSQAQGAAGELFF.

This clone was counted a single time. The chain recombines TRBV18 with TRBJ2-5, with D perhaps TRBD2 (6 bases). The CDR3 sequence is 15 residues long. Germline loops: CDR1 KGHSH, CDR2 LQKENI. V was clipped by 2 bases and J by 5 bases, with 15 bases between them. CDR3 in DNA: TGTGCCAGCTCACCAGCGTCGGGGGTGGGGGAGACCCAGTACTTC. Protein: CASSPASGVGETQYF. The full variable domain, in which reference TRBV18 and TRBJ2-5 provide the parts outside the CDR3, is NAGVMQNPRHLVRRRGQEARLRCSPMKGHSHVYWYRQLPEEGLKFMVYLQKENIIDESGMPKERFSAEFPKEGPSILRIQQVVRGDSAAYFCASSPASGVGETQYFGPGTRLLVL.

The CDR3 coding sequence is TGTGCCAGCAGTCCTACAGGGATACTCTACGAGCAGTACTTC. This encodes CASSPTGILYEQYF. The chain carries TRBV6-5 and TRBJ2-7, with a weak D call TRBD1 (6 bases). In germline, CDR1 is MNHEY, CDR2 SVGAGI. V dropped 5 bases and J dropped 3 bases, with 14 bases sitting between them. This CDR3 contains 14 residues.

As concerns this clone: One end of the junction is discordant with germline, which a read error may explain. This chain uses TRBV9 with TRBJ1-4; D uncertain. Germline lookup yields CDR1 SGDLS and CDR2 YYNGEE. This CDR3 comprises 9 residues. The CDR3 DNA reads TGTGCCAGCAGCGTTCCCGAGTGTTTT. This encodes CASSVPECF.

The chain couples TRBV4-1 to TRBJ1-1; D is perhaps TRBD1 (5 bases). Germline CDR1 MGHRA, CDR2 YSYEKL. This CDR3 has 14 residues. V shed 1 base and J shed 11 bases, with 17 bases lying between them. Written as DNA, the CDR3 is TGCGCCAGCAGCCAAGTCTTGGAGGGGTATCGCGCTTTCTTT. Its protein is CASSQVLEGYRAFF.

CDR3 region: CASRFDRNTEAFF. The CDR3 DNA follows: TGTGCCAGCAGGTTTGACAGGAACACTGAAGCTTTCTTT. The chain combines TRBV7-3 with TRBJ1-1; perhaps TRBD1 as D (5 bases). The germline V gene has CDR1 SGHTA and CDR2 FQGTGA. The CDR3 is 13 amino acids. Trimming removed 6 bases at V and 1 base at J, with 9 bases between.

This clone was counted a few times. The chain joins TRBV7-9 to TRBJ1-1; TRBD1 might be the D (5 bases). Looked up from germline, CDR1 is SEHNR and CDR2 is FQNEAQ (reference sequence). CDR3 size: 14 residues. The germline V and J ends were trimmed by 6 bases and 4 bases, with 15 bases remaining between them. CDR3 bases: TGTGCCAGCAGACAAAACGGGGGGATCACTGAAGCTTTCTTT. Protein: CASRQNGGITEAFF.

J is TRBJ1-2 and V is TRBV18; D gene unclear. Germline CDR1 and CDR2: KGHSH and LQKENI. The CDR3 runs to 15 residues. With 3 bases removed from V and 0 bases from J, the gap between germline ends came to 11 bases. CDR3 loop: CASSPRETTNYGYTF. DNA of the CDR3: TGTGCCAGCTCACCTCGGGAAACCACTAACTATGGCTACACCTTC.

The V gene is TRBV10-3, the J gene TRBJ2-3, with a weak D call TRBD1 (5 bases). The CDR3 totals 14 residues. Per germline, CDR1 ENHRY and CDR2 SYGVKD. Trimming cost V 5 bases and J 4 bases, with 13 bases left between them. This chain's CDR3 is CAISQQDGSDTQYF. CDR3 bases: TGTGCCATCAGTCAACAGGACGGGTCAGATACGCAGTATTTT.

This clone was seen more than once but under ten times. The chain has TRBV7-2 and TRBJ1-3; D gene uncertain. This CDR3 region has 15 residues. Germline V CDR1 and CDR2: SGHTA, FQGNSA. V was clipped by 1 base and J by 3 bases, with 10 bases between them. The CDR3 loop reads CASSLGRGGGNTIYF. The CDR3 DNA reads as TGTGCCAGCAGCTTAGGCCGGGGAGGTGGAAACACCATATATTTT.

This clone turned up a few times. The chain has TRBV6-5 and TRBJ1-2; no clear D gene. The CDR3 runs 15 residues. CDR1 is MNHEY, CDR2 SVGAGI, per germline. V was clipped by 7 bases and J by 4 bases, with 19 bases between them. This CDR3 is CASTYSGFGGYGYTF. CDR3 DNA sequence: TGTGCCAGCACCTATAGCGGGTTTGGAGGCTATGGCTACACCTTC.

CDR3 residues: CASSQGLRGVSSPLHF. For the CDR3, the DNA is TGTGCCAGCAGCCAGGGTCTCAGGGGAGTGAGTTCACCCCTCCACTTT. The gene calls are TRBV4-2 and TRBJ1-6; possible D gene TRBD1, 6 bases. Germline V gene sequence: CDR1 LGHNA, CDR2 YNFKEQ. This CDR3 is built from 16 residues. Deletions cut 3 bases from V and 9 bases from J, with 18 bases between.

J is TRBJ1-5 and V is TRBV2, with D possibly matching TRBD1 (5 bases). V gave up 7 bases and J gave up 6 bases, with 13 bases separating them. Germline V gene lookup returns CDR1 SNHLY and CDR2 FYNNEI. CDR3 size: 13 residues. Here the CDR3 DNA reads TGTGCCAGCACGGCGGGGGAGCGTCAGCCCCAGCATTTT. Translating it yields CASTAGERQPQHF.

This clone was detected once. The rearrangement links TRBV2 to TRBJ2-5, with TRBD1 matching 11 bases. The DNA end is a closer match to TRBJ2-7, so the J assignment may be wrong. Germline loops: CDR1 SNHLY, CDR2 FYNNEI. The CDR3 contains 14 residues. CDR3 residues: CASRADRGRHEQYF. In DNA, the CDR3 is TGTGCCAGCAGGGCGGACAGGGGGCGCCACGAGCAGTACTTC.

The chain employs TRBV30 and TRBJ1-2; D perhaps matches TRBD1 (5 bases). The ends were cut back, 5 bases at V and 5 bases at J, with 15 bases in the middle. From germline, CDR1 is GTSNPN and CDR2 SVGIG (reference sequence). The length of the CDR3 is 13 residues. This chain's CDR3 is CAWDVGGLYGYTF. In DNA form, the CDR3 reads TGTGCCTGGGATGTTGGGGGGTTGTATGGCTACACCTTC.

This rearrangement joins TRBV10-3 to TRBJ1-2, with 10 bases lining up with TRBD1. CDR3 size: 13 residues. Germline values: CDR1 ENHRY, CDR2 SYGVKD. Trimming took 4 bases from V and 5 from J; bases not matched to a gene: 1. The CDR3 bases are TGTGCCATCAGTGCGGGACAGGGGTATGGCTACACCTTC. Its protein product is CAISAGQGYGYTF.